This entry is about one TCR beta chain. Its antigen is still unknown. Sequencing used immunoSEQ multiplex PCR; TCRdb keeps in-frame clones, though not all of them. Among 25,000 to 35,000 clones listed, 80% to 85% were seen once. The sample comes from a study of T cells in localized non-small cell lung cancer. The study's findings and limits: Adjacent lung tissue had a median roughly 62 of the top 100 clones found in the tumor. Sequencing was limited to one tumor region, leaving the possibility of heterogeneity open. Greater T cell density in blood accompanied longer overall survival.

The V gene lost 5 bases and the J gene lost 6 bases, with 8 bases spanning the gap. The CDR3 is 12 residues long. Germline-derived CDR1 and CDR2 are WSHSY and SAAADI. This chain links TRBV10-2 with TRBJ2-1; D gene unclear. The receptor was derived from a man aged 35 to 69 with stage III lung adenocarcinoma. Sequenced material: peripheral blood mononuclear cells, taken before any cancer treatment. This chain's CDR3 is CASSRPPNEQFF. The CDR3 DNA sequence: TGCGCCAGCAGTAGGCCCCCCAATGAGCAGTTCTTC.